This is a list of T cell receptor beta chains from one sample in a study of T cell changes during pregnancy in multiple sclerosis. Produced via immunoSEQ multiplex PCR; TCRdb's table is partial and in-frame only. The table records 85,000 to 120,000 clones, roughly 92% of them present only once. The specimen was peripheral blood, collected after pregnancy. The receptors were sampled from a female donor with multiple sclerosis, enrolled in a pregnancy study. Both conserved end residues are part of each CDR3. The D gene is left open where the match is weak. Not every row has a clone size; where given, it reads once, few, many or a size class.

>TRBV5-4|13|TRBD1|TRBJ2-5|-
CASSPGQRETQYF
TGTGCCAGCAGCCCGGGACAGAGGGAGACCCAGTACTTC
>TRBV5-1|15|TRBD1|TRBJ2-3|-
CASSLAVQGSDTQYF
TGCGCCAGCAGCTTGGCCGTACAGGGGTCAGATACGCAGTATTTT
>TRBV5-1|17|TRBD1|TRBJ2-6|-
CASSLARDRSGANVLTF
TGCGCCAGCAGCTTGGCCCGGGACAGGTCTGGGGCCAACGTCCTGACTTTC
>TRBV7-9|17|TRBD1|TRBJ1-6|-
CASSFKSGTGDNSPLHF
TGTGCCAGCAGCTTTAAATCCGGGACAGGGGATAATTCACCCCTCCACTTT
>TRBV6-5|14|TRBD1|TRBJ1-2|-
CASMRTGANYGYTF
TGTGCCAGCATGCGGACAGGCGCCAACTATGGCTACACCTTC
>TRBV7-8|18|TRBD1|TRBJ1-3|-
CASSLEPGTGSRRNTIYF
TGTGCCAGCAGCTTAGAACCCGGGACAGGGAGTCGGAGAAACACCATATATTTT
>TRBV13|13|-|TRBJ1-1|once
CASSSRQNTEAFF
TGTGCCAGCAGCTCGAGACAGAACACTGAAGCTTTCTTT
>TRBV4-1|16|-|TRBJ2-7|-
CASSQDFSGWTYEQYF
TGCGCCAGCAGCCAAGATTTCAGCGGGTGGACCTACGAGCAGTACTTC
>TRBV7-3|16|TRBD2|TRBJ2-1|-
CASSPQSASGTGEQFF
TGTGCCAGCAGCCCCCAGAGCGCTAGCGGGACGGGTGAGCAGTTCTTC
>TRBV6-1|13|TRBD1|TRBJ2-2|-
CASRTGGTGELFF
TGTGCCAGCAGGACAGGGGGCACCGGGGAGCTGTTTTTT
>TRBV5-6|15|-|TRBJ1-1|-
CASSLDRVTNTEAFF
TGTGCCAGCAGCTTGGACCGGGTTACGAACACTGAAGCTTTCTTT
>TRBV6-6|16|-|TRBJ1-5|once
CASSSTGQGLSQPQHF
TGTGCCAGCAGTTCCACTGGGCAGGGTTTGAGTCAGCCCCAGCATTTT
>TRBV15|14|-|TRBJ1-1|-
CATSRDDVRLGAFF
TGTGCCACCAGCAGAGACGATGTAAGACTCGGGGCTTTCTTT
>TRBV5-1|13|TRBD2|TRBJ2-5|-
CASSSSGRETQYF
TGCGCCAGCAGCTCTAGCGGGAGGGAGACCCAGTACTTC
>TRBV5-1|17|TRBD1|TRBJ1-1|-
CASSFDRGRFVNTEAFF
TGCGCCAGCAGCTTTGACAGGGGGCGATTCGTGAACACTGAAGCTTTCTTT
>TRBV6-1|14|-|TRBJ1-2|-
CASSEHGGVYGYTF
TGTGCCAGCAGTGAACACGGGGGGGTCTATGGCTACACCTTC
>TRBV27|14|TRBD2|TRBJ2-7|-
CASSLAGETYEQYF
TGTGCCAGCAGTCTCGCGGGGGAAACCTACGAGCAGTACTTC